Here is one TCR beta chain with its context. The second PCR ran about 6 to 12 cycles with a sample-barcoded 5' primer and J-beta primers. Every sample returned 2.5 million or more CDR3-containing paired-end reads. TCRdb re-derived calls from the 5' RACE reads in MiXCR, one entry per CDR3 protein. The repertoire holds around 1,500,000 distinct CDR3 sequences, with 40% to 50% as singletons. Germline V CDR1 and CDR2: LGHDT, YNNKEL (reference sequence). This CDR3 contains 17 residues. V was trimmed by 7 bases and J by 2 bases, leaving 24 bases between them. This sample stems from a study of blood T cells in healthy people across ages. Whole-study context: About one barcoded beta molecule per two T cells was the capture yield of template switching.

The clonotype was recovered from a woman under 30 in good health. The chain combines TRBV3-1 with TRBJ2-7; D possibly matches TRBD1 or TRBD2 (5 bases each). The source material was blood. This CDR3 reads CASTPTRLGVLPYEQYF. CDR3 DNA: TGTGCCAGCACCCCGACTCGGCTGGGGGTCTTGCCCTACGAGCAGTACTTC.